The 10 T cell receptor beta chains listed next were all sequenced from one sample in a study of cytomegalovirus exposure and HLA in healthy donors. The PCR made use of 60 Vbeta and 13 Jbeta primers. Clones were read by immunoSEQ multiplex PCR, and TCRdb kept only the in-frame ones, dropping some. The sample has 150,000 or so clones, 65% to 80% seen once. The sequenced sample was PBMCs. All receptors derive from a woman between 35 and 50 years old in good health and CMV-seronegative.

This chain links TRBV5-4 with TRBJ2-3; TRBD1 agrees at 7 bases. The V and J ends lost 2 bases and 3 bases, in that order; junction bases with no gene match: 6. Germline V gene sequence: CDR1 SGHNT, CDR2 YYREEE (reference sequence). This CDR3 region has 15 residues. The CDR3 loop reads CASSFQTGSTDTQYF. The CDR3 nucleotides are TGTGCCAGCAGCTTCCAGACAGGGAGTACAGATACGCAGTATTTT.

This sequence joins TRBV5-4 and TRBJ1-1; D gene uncertain. The V gene lost 0 bases and the J gene lost 0 bases, with 12 bases spanning the gap. The CDR3 sequence is 16 residues long. Germline V gene data show CDR1 as SGHNT and CDR2 as YYREEE (reference sequence). CDR3 sequence (DNA): TGTGCCAGCAGCTTGGGAGGGCAGCACATGAACACTGAAGCTTTCTTT. Translation: CASSLGGQHMNTEAFF.

The chain is built from TRBV6-5 and TRBJ1-1; D perhaps matches TRBD1 (5 bases). The CDR3 runs to 14 residues. CDR1 MNHEY and CDR2 SVGAGI come from the germline V gene. The ends were cut back, 0 bases at V and 3 bases at J, with 8 bases in the middle. The CDR3 loop reads CASSYSGGDTEAFF. The CDR3 region has the DNA TGTGCCAGCAGTTACTCTGGGGGGGACACTGAAGCTTTCTTT.

The chain couples TRBV6-5 to TRBJ2-3; D might be TRBD1 (5 bases). Deletions cut 2 bases from V and 0 bases from J, with 12 bases between. This CDR3 has 16 residues. From germline, CDR1 is MNHEY and CDR2 SVGAGI. CDR3 DNA sequence: TGTGCCAGCAGTTACCTAGGGGTCCTAAGCACAGATACGCAGTATTTT. This translates into CASSYLGVLSTDTQYF.

The chain uses TRBV30 and TRBJ1-2, with D possibly matching TRBD1 (6 bases). This CDR3 region has 12 residues. Germline assignment: CDR1 GTSNPN and CDR2 SVGIG (reference sequence). V lost 6 bases and J 7 bases, leaving 15 bases between the germline ends. The CDR3: CACPTGRCGYTF. The CDR3, as DNA: TGTGCCTGTCCGACAGGTCGCTGTGGCTACACCTTC.

The V call is TRBV6-6, the J call TRBJ2-3; 8 bases are a match to TRBD1. The CDR3 is 15 residues long. Germline-derived CDR1 and CDR2 are MNHNY and SVGAGI (reference sequence). V shed 6 bases, J shed 1 base, and the junction held 6 bases outside the gene matches. This CDR3 is CASSQGQGGTDTQYF. In DNA, the CDR3 is TGTGCCAGCAGCCAAGGACAGGGAGGCACAGATACGCAGTATTTT.

This chain uses TRBV27 with TRBJ1-5; D perhaps matches TRBD1 (6 bases). V was cut by 8 bases and J by 0 bases, with 11 bases left in between. This CDR3 has 14 amino acids. Looked up from germline, CDR1 is MNHEY and CDR2 is SMNVEV (reference sequence). The DNA for the CDR3 is TGTGCCAGCGGAAAACAGGGTAGCAATCAGCCCCAGCATTTT. As protein: CASGKQGSNQPQHF.

V usage is TRBV28 and J usage is TRBJ2-7; D unclear. The V and J ends lost 5 bases and 4 bases respectively, with 12 bases between them. The CDR3 has 13 amino acids. Germline CDR1 is MDHEN and CDR2 is SYDVKM. The CDR3 loop is CASSPNGRYEQYF. The CDR3 bases are TGTGCCAGCAGTCCTAACGGTCGGTACGAGCAGTACTTC.

The chain couples TRBV29-1 to TRBJ2-7; perhaps TRBD1 as D (6 bases). Germline V gene lookup returns CDR1 SQVTM and CDR2 ANQGSEA. The CDR3 length is 15 residues. Between the trimmed V and J ends, which lost 2 bases and 2 bases, there was a span of 16 bases. The CDR3 reads CSVEYTGQPTYEQYF. CDR3 DNA sequence: TGCAGCGTTGAATACACCGGACAGCCGACCTACGAGCAGTACTTC.

This clone was detected many times. Here the CDR3 DNA reads TGCGCCAGCAGCAAAGGGGGCGCTGGCGAAAAACTGTTTTTT. Its translation is CASSKGGAGEKLFF. The J gene is TRBJ1-4, the V gene TRBV4-1; 7 positions agree with TRBD1. Germline lookup yields CDR1 MGHRA and CDR2 YSYEKL. J was trimmed by 8 bases and V by 5 bases; bases with no gene match: 8. The CDR3 consists of 14 residues.